This TCR beta chain was obtained from a study of blood T cell repertoires in COVID-19. On the study more broadly: PBMCs, B-cell-depleted T cells, or T cells provided the cDNA or gDNA that made up the material.

The CDR3 has 15 residues. J was trimmed by 8 bases and V by 7 bases; bases with no gene match: 11. CDR1 is MDHEN and CDR2 is SYDVKM in the germline V gene. Authors' processing steps: Reference gene primers were amplified, and this amplification served to estimate nucleated cell counts. Using immunoSEQ multiplex PCR, the repertoire was profiled, and TCRdb retains in-frame clones only, with some absent. D and trimming come from the DNA, and the V and J calls and clone size come from that table. Of hundreds of thousands of clones in the sample, roughly 84% are singletons; the top ten hold approximately 1.5%.

The clonotype comes from a woman between 18 and 29 years old who had been exposed to COVID-19. Sequenced material: PBMCs or T cells enriched from blood (not recorded which). This chain links TRBV28 with TRBJ1-4, with 9 bases aligning to TRBD1. CDR3 sequence reads: CASTTPGTGKEKLFF. The CDR3 DNA reads as TGTGCCAGCACTACTCCCGGGACAGGGAAGGAAAAACTGTTTTTT. Using reference TRBV28 and TRBJ1-4 for the parts outside the CDR3, the full variable domain is DVKVTQSSRYLVKRTGEKVFLECVQDMDHENMFWYRQDPGLGLRLIYFSYDVKMKEKGDIPEGYSVSREKKERFSLILESASTNQTSMYLCASTTPGTGKEKLFFGSGTQLSVL.